Below, one T cell receptor (beta chain) is given with its context. Some clones are missing from TCRdb's copy, which holds only in-frame ones; the method was immunoSEQ multiplex PCR. The table lists approximately 35,000 clones, roughly 76% of them singletons. The data derive from a study of regulatory and conventional T cells in RAG deficiency. Germline V gene data show CDR1 as SGHTA and CDR2 as FQGTGA. V lost 5 bases and J lost 2, with 14 bases in between. This CDR3 has 15 residues. Conventional CD4+ T cells were sorted from blood as CD25-low CD127-high cells. In addition, the sample was reused for a study of regulatory T cells. As that study records: The PCR used 52 TRBV and 13 TRBJ primers.

Sample: CD4+ effector T cells sorted from blood. The rearrangement links TRBV7-3 to TRBJ2-3; possibly TRBD2 for D (7 bases). The TCR comes from a human donor in good health. The CDR3 is CASSPTGGLTDTQYF. CDR3 coding DNA: TGTGCCAGCAGCCCGACGGGGGGCCTCACAGATACGCAGTATTTT.